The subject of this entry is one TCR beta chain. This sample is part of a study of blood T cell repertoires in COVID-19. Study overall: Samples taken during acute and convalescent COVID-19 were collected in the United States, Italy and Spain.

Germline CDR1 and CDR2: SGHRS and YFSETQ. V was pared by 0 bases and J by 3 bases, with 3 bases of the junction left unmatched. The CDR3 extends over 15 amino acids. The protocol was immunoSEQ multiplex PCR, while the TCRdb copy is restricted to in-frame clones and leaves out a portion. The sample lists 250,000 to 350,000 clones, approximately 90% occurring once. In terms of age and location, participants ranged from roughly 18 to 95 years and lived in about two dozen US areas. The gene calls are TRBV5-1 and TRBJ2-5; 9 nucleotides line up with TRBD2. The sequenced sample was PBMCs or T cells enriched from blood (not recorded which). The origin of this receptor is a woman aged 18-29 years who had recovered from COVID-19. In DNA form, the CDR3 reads TGCGCCAGCAGCTTGGGTGCTAGCGGGGAAGAGACCCAGTACTTC. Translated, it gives CASSLGASGEETQYF.